These T cell receptor beta chains were read from a single sample in a study of cytomegalovirus exposure and HLA in healthy donors. The repertoire was sequenced with immunoSEQ multiplex PCR; TCRdb's copy has only in-frame clones and lacks some. The table counts 60,000 to 70,000 clones; about 16% lies in the top ten. Sequencing was carried out using PBMCs. Receptors originate from a boy between 10 and 17 years old in good health and CMV-seronegative. CDR3s include the opening cysteine and the closing phenylalanine or tryptophan. D genes are given only for firm matches.

J gene | D gene | CDR3 length | V gene | CDR3 protein | CDR3 DNA
TRBJ2-7 | NA | 16 | TRBV27 | CASSSSETGATYEQYF | NA
TRBJ1-2 | NA | 13 | TRBV5-4 | CASSGGYGAGYTF | TGTGCCAGCAGCGGGGGGTACGGGGCAGGCTACACCTTC
TRBJ2-6 | NA | 16 | TRBV27 | CASSQTSLAGANVLTF | TGTGCCAGCAGTCAAACTTCATTGGCTGGGGCCAACGTCCTGACTTTC
TRBJ2-1 | TRBD1 | 13 | TRBV6-1 | CASSGDRGGEQFF | TGTGCCAGCAGTGGGGACAGGGGTGGTGAGCAGTTCTTC
TRBJ2-2 | TRBD1 | 17 | TRBV11-3 | CASSPGTGSTNTGELFF | TGTGCCAGCAGCCCCGGGACAGGGTCCACGAACACCGGGGAGCTGTTTTTT
TRBJ2-5 | TRBD2 | 16 | TRBV11-3 | CASSSSLAGVGETQYF | TGTGCCAGCAGCTCGTCACTAGCGGGAGTTGGAGAGACCCAGTACTTC
TRBJ1-4 | NA | 15 | TRBV6-6 | CASSFRELDNEKLFF | TGTGCCAGCAGTTTCAGGGAATTGGATAATGAAAAACTGTTTTTT
TRBJ2-7 | TRBD1 | 12 | TRBV7-6 | CASADRGYEQYF | TGTGCCAGCGCGGACAGGGGTTACGAGCAGTACTTC
TRBJ2-5 | NA | 14 | TRBV11-1 | CASSLVGGVGTQYF | TGTGCCAGCAGCTTAGTCGGGGGAGTGGGGACCCAGTACTTC
TRBJ1-2 | NA | 13 | TRBV7-9 | CASSPQLNYGYTF | TGTGCCAGCAGCCCACAGCTTAACTATGGCTACACCTTC
TRBJ2-7 | NA | 12 | TRBV5-1 | CASSEQDYEQYF | TGCGCCAGCAGTGAACAGGACTACGAGCAGTACTTC
TRBJ2-1 | TRBD2 | 20 | TRBV4-1 | CASSFRVAGGYSLEYNEQFF | TGCGCCAGCAGCTTCCGGGTAGCGGGGGGGTATTCCCTCGAGTACAATGAGCAGTTCTTC
TRBJ2-1 | TRBD2 | 19 | TRBV4-1 | CASSHEPGLAGAPDNEQFF | TGCGCCAGCAGCCACGAACCGGGACTAGCGGGGGCCCCCGACAATGAGCAGTTCTTC
TRBJ2-7 | NA | 13 | TRBV30 | CAWYSGVSYEQYF | TGTGCCTGGTATTCAGGGGTATCCTACGAGCAGTACTTC
TRBJ2-7 | TRBD2 | 14 | TRBV19 | CASSIESPSGEQYF | TGTGCCAGTAGTATAGAATCACCTAGCGGCGAGCAGTACTTC
TRBJ1-1 | NA | 14 | TRBV9 | CASSVVGGDTEAFF | TGTGCCAGCAGCGTAGTAGGGGGGGACACTGAAGCTTTCTTT
TRBJ1-1 | NA | 16 | TRBV4-2 | CASSQDVGRINTEAFF | TGTGCCAGCAGCCAAGATGTGGGCAGAATAAACACTGAAGCTTTCTTT
TRBJ1-4 | NA | 16 | TRBV7-9 | CASSLAGTFGDEKLFF | TGTGCCAGCAGCTTAGCGGGGACATTCGGGGATGAAAAACTGTTTTTT
TRBJ2-2 | NA | 14 | TRBV19 | CASSPTGTTGELFF | TGTGCCAGTAGCCCTACCGGTACCACCGGGGAGCTGTTTTTT
TRBJ1-2 | NA | 14 | TRBV13 | CASSPGTDAYGYTF | TGTGCCAGCAGCCCCGGGACTGACGCCTATGGCTACACCTTC
TRBJ2-1 | NA | 16 | TRBV5-5 | CASSLVIGSSYNEQFF | TGTGCCAGCAGCTTGGTTATTGGGAGCTCCTACAATGAGCAGTTCTTC
TRBJ2-4 | NA | 14 | TRBV28 | CASSGPGNENIQYF | TGTGCCAGCAGTGGCCCCGGGAACGAAAACATTCAGTACTTC
TRBJ1-1 | NA | 14 | TRBV6-5 | CASWAGWTSGEAFF | TGTGCCAGCTGGGCTGGGTGGACATCCGGTGAAGCTTTCTTT
TRBJ2-1 | TRBD2 | 15 | TRBV10-1 | CASSELAGGYNEQFF | TGCGCCAGCAGCGAACTAGCGGGGGGATACAATGAGCAGTTCTTC
TRBJ1-1 | NA | 13 | TRBV12-5 | CASGLPVGARAFF | TGTGCTAGTGGTTTGCCCGTGGGGGCGCGGGCTTTCTTT
TRBJ2-5 | NA | 12 | TRBV18 | CASRRSQETQYF | TGTGCCAGCCGGAGATCACAAGAGACCCAGTACTTC
TRBJ1-1 | NA | 11 | TRBV19 | CASSIYTEAFF | TGTGCCAGTAGTATCTACACTGAAGCTTTCTTT
TRBJ2-1 | TRBD2 | 15 | TRBV25-1 | CASSDPGTTINEQFF | TGTGCCAGCAGTGATCCCGGGACTACCATCAATGAGCAGTTCTTC
TRBJ2-3 | TRBD1 | 19 | TRBV7-9 | CASSQRQGLVGQITDTQYF | TGTGCCAGCAGCCAAAGACAGGGCTTGGTAGGGCAGATAACAGATACGCAGTATTTT
TRBJ2-7 | TRBD1 | 15 | TRBV4-3 | CASSQEPRGTYEQYF | TGCGCCAGCAGCCAAGAACCCAGGGGGACCTACGAGCAGTACTTC
TRBJ2-7 | TRBD2 | 13 | TRBV19 | CASSLRTSYEQYF | TGTGCCAGTAGTCTCCGGACTAGCTACGAGCAGTACTTC
TRBJ2-7 | NA | 14 | TRBV27 | CASSLSDSDDEQYF | TGTGCCAGCAGTTTAAGCGATAGCGACGACGAGCAGTACTTC
TRBJ2-1 | NA | 14 | TRBV11-2 | CASSGAGPYNEQFF | TGTGCCAGCAGTGGGGCGGGGCCTTACAATGAGCAGTTCTTC
TRBJ2-5 | TRBD1 | 14 | TRBV7-6 | CASTEQAGGETQYF | TGTGCCAGCACCGAGCAGGCAGGGGGCGAGACCCAGTACTTC
TRBJ2-3 | NA | 17 | TRBV4-2 | CASSQDRLSRNTDTQYF | TGTGCCAGCAGCCAAGATCGCCTGAGTAGAAACACAGATACGCAGTATTTT
TRBJ1-1 | NA | 15 | TRBV2 | CASSGTGSMNTEAFF | TGTGCCAGCAGCGGCACAGGGAGCATGAACACTGAAGCTTTCTTT
TRBJ2-7 | TRBD2 | 15 | TRBV30 | CAWSDLAGGSYEQYF | TGTGCCTGGAGTGACCTAGCGGGGGGTTCCTACGAGCAGTACTTC
TRBJ2-2 | NA | 15 | TRBV5-1 | CASYDPGQNTGELFF | TGCGCCAGTTACGATCCGGGACAAAACACCGGGGAGCTGTTTTTT